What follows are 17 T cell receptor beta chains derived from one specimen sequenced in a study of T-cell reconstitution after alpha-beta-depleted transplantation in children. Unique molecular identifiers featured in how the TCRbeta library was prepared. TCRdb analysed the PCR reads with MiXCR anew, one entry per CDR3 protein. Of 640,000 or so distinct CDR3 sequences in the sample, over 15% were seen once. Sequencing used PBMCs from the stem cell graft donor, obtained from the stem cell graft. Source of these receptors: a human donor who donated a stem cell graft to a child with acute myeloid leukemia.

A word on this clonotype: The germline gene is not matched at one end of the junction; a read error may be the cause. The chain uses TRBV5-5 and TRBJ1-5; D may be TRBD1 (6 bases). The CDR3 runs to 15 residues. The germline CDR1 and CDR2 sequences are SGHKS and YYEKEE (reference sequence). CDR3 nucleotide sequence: TGTGCCAGCAGCCTGACCTTGGGGGGCAATCAGCCCCGGCATTTT. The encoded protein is CASSLTLGGNQPRHF.

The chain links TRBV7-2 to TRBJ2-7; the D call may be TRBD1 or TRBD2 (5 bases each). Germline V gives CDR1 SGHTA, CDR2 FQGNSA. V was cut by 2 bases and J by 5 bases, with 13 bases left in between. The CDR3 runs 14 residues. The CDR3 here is CASSLMRGSHEQYV. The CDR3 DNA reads TGTGCCAGCAGCTTAATGAGGGGAAGCCACGAGCAGTACGTC.

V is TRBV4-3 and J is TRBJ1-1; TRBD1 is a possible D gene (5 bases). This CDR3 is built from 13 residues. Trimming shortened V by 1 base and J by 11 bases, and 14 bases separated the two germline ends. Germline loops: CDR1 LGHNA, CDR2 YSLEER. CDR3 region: CASSQAPGRRAFF. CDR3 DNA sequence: TGCGCCAGCAGCCAAGCGCCAGGGCGTCGTGCTTTCTTT.

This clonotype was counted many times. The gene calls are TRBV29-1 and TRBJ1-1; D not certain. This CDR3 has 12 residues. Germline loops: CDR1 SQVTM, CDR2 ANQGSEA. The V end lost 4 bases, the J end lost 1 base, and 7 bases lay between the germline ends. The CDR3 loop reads CSVARPNTEAFF. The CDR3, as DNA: TGCAGCGTTGCGAGGCCGAACACTGAAGCTTTCTTT.

For the CDR3, the DNA is TGTGCCAGCAGCTTATATCTCGGGCTAGCGGGGGACGTAAGCTCCTACAATGAGCAGTTCTTC. Its protein is CASSLYLGLAGDVSSYNEQFF. The V and J genes are TRBV11-1 and TRBJ2-1; 10 bases match TRBD2. The CDR3 runs 21 residues. The germline gives CDR1 SGHAT, CDR2 FQDESV (reference sequence). Losses at the gene ends were 2 bases for V and 0 bases for J; bases not matched to a gene: 16. The full variable domain, completed using reference TRBV11-1 and TRBJ2-1, is EAEVAQSPRYKITEKSQAVAFWCDPISGHATLYWYRQILGQGPELLVQFQDESVVDDSQLPKDRFSAERLKGVDSTLKIQPAELGDSAMYLCASSLYLGLAGDVSSYNEQFFGPGTRLTVL.

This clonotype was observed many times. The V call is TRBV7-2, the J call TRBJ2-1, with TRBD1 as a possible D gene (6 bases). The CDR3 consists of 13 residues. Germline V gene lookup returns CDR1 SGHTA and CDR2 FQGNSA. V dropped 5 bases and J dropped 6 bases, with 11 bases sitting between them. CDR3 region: CASSQQGFNEQFF. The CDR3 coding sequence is TGTGCCAGCAGCCAGCAGGGGTTCAATGAGCAGTTCTTC. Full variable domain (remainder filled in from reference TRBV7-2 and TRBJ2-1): GAGVSQSPSNKVTEKGKDVELRCDPISGHTALYWYRQSLGQGLEFLIYFQGNSAPDKSGLPSDRFSAERTGGSVSTLTIQRTQQEDSAVYLCASSQQGFNEQFFGPGTRLTVL.

The CDR3: CAISRDSNTDTQYF. The CDR3 nucleotides are TGTGCCATCAGCAGGGACAGTAACACAGATACGCAGTATTTT. The rearrangement joins TRBV10-3 to TRBJ2-3; 7 bases fit TRBD1. Germline V gene sequence: CDR1 ENHRY, CDR2 SYGVKD. V lost 6 bases and J lost 2; bases outside the gene matches: 5. CDR3 length: 14 amino acids.

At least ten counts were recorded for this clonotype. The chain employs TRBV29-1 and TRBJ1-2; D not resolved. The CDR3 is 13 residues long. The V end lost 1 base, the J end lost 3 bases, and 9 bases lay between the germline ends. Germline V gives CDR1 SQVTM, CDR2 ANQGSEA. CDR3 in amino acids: CSVEGTGDYGYTF. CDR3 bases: TGCAGCGTTGAAGGGACTGGGGACTATGGCTACACCTTC.

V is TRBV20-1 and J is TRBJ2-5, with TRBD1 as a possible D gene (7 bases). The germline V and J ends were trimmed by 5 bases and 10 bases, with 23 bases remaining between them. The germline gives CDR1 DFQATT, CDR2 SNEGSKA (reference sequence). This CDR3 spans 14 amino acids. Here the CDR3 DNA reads TGCAGTGCTCGAGGGGGGACAGCTACCTCGGACCAGTACTTC. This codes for CSARGGTATSDQYF.

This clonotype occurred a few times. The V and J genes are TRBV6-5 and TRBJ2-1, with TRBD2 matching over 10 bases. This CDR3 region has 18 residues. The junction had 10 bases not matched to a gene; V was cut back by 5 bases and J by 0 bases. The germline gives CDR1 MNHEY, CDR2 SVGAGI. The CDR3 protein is CASSPWGSGGVSYNEQFF. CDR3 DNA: TGTGCCAGCAGTCCCTGGGGGAGCGGGGGGGTCTCCTACAATGAGCAGTTCTTC.

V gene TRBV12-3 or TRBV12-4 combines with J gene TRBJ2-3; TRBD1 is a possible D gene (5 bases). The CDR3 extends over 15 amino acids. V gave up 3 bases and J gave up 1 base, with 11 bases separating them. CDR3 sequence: CASSLGPTGTDTQYF. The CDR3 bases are TGTGCCAGCAGTTTGGGGCCGACCGGCACAGATACGCAGTATTTT.

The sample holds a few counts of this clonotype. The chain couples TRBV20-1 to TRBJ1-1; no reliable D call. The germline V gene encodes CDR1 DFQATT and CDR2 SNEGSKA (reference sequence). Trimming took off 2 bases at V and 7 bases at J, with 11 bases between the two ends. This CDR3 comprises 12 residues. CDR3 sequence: CSARYGEGEAFF. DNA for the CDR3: TGCAGTGCTAGATACGGGGAGGGTGAAGCTTTCTTT.

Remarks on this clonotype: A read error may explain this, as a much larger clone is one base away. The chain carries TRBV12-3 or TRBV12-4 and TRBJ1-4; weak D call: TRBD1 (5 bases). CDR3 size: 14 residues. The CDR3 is CATSEGTANEKLFF. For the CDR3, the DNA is TGTGCCACCAGTGAGGGGACCGCTAATGAAAAACTGTTTTTT.

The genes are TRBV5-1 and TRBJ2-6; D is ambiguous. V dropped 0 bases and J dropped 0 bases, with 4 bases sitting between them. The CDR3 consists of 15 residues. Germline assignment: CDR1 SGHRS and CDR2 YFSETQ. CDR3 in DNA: TGCGCCAGCAGCTTGGTTATCTCTGGGGCCAACGTCCTGACTTTC. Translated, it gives CASSLVISGANVLTF.

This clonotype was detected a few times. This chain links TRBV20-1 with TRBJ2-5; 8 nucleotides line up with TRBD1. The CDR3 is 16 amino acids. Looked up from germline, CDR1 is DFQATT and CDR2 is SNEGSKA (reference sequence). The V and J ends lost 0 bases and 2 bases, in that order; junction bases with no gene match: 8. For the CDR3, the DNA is TGCAGTGCTAGAGACTGGACAGGGACGTTACAAGAGACCCAGTACTTC. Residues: CSARDWTGTLQETQYF.

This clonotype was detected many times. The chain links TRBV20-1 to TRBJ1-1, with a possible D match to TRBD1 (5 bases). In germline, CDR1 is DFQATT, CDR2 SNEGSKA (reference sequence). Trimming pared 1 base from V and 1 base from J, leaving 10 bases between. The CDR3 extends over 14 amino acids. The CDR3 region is CSARGDGGNTEAFF. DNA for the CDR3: TGCAGTGCTAGAGGTGACGGGGGGAACACTGAAGCTTTCTTT.

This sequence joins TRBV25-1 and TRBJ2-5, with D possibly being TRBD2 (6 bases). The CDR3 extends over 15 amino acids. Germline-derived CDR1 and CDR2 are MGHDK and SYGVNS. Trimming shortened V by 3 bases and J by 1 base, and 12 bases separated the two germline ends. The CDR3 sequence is CASSDGGQAQETQYF. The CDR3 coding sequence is TGTGCCAGCAGTGACGGGGGTCAGGCCCAAGAGACCCAGTACTTC.